Listed here are 5 T cell receptor beta chains from one sample, sequenced in a study of blood T cell repertoires in COVID-19. Assay: immunoSEQ multiplex PCR; the TCRdb copy retains only in-frame clones and omits some. In the table there are under 95,000 clones, approximately 86% of which are singletons. The sequencing input was peripheral blood. The receptors come from a woman over 75 with acute or convalescent COVID-19.

The V gene is TRBV6-5, the J gene TRBJ1-2; D unresolved. V was cut by 1 base and J by 3 bases, with 6 bases left in between. This CDR3 comprises 13 residues. CDR1 and CDR2 (germline): MNHEY, SVGAGI. In DNA, the CDR3 is TGTGCCAGCAGTTACTTCCGGGACTATGGCTACACCTTC. It encodes CASSYFRDYGYTF.

CDR3 region: CASSLEPGLPTDTQYF. The CDR3, as DNA: TGTGCCAGCAGCTTAGAACCGGGACTTCCCACAGATACGCAGTATTTT. The chain is built from TRBV5-8 and TRBJ2-3; perhaps TRBD2 as D (6 bases). Germline V gene data show CDR1 as SGHTS and CDR2 as YDEGEE. This CDR3 has 16 amino acids. Trimming left V 2 bases short and J 2 bases short, with 15 bases between.

This rearrangement joins TRBV10-2 to TRBJ2-2, with 7 bases fitting TRBD2. This CDR3 spans 15 amino acids. Germline values: CDR1 WSHSY, CDR2 SAAADI. The V gene end was trimmed by 5 bases and the J gene end by 7 bases; junction bases not matched to a gene: 10. The CDR3 spells CASSLAGASIGELFF. CDR3 in DNA: TGCGCCAGCAGTCTGGCGGGAGCTTCAATCGGGGAGCTGTTTTTT.

The rearrangement uses TRBV25-1 and TRBJ1-1, with 8 bases lining up with TRBD1. After removal of 9 bases from V and 5 bases from J, the junction contained 2 bases not matched to a gene. This CDR3 has 11 amino acids. Germline assignment: CDR1 MGHDK and CDR2 SYGVNS. CDR3 protein: CASTGGTEAFF. CDR3 bases: TGTGCCAGTACAGGGGGAACTGAAGCTTTCTTT.

This chain links TRBV24-1 with TRBJ2-3, with TRBD2 identical over 7 bases. The CDR3 runs 15 residues. From germline, CDR1 is KGHDR and CDR2 SFDVKD. The J segment lost 4 bases and the V segment lost 2 bases, leaving 5 bases of the junction unmatched. The CDR3 DNA reads TGTGCCACCAGTGATTCGGCGGGAGAGGCAGATACGCAGTATTTT. It translates to CATSDSAGEADTQYF.